Below are 12 T cell receptor beta chains sequenced from a single sample in a study of shared clonotypes between healthy human individuals. Assay used: immunoSEQ multiplex PCR; TCRdb lists only in-frame clones, some missing. Here the sample spans about 320,000 clones, around 90% being singletons. Sequenced input: memory CD8+ T cells sorted from blood. Subset specified: CD45RO+ cells pooled with CCR7-negative TemRA cells. The receptors come from a man aged 18-30 years in good health.

The V gene is TRBV4-1, the J gene TRBJ2-7, with a tentative D call TRBD2 (5 bases). This CDR3 contains 15 residues. Per germline, CDR1 MGHRA and CDR2 YSYEKL. V lost 2 bases and J 5 bases, leaving 16 bases between the germline ends. The CDR3 DNA reads as TGCGCCAGCAGCCAACCCGGTAGCGAGTCCCACGAGCAGTACTTC. This sequence encodes CASSQPGSESHEQYF.

The V call is TRBV14, the J call TRBJ2-5, with no clear D. The CDR3 has 15 residues. The germline V gene encodes CDR1 SGHDN and CDR2 FVKESK. V lost 4 bases and J 2 bases, leaving 14 bases between the germline ends. CDR3 in amino acids: CASSLSQGLQETQYF. CDR3 bases: TGTGCCAGCAGCCTCTCTCAAGGTTTGCAAGAGACCCAGTACTTC. Looking up the rest from reference TRBV14 and TRBJ2-5 gives the full variable domain: EAGVTQFPSHSVIEKGQTVTLRCDPISGHDNLYWYRRVMGKEIKFLLHFVKESKQDESGMPNNRFLAERTGGTYSTLKVQPAELEDSGVYFCASSLSQGLQETQYFGPGTRLLVL.

The V and J genes are TRBV7-6 and TRBJ2-2; 11 positions agree with TRBD2. In germline, CDR1 is SGHVS, CDR2 FNYEAQ. V lost 1 base to trimming and J lost 4 bases; unmatched junction nucleotides: 2. There are 16 residues in the CDR3. Here the CDR3 reads CASSLVAGGVTGELFF. CDR3 bases: TGTGCCAGCAGCTTAGTAGCGGGAGGGGTCACCGGGGAGCTGTTTTTT.

CDR3 coding DNA: TGCAGCGCTCTGGAGCTGTTTTTT. Translated: CSALELFF. The chain couples TRBV29-1 to TRBJ2-2; D unclear. Deletions cut 7 bases from V and 10 bases from J, with 4 bases between. Germline assignment: CDR1 SQVTM and CDR2 ANQGSEA. The CDR3 runs 8 residues.

The chain links TRBV10-1 to TRBJ2-3, with TRBD2 as a possible D gene (6 bases). Trimming removed 1 base at V and 0 bases at J, with 14 bases between. The CDR3 sequence is 17 residues long. Germline values: CDR1 WNHNN, CDR2 SYGVQD (reference sequence). The CDR3 spells CASSELLEGPSTDTQYF. The CDR3, as DNA: TGCGCCAGCAGTGAGTTGTTGGAGGGGCCAAGCACAGATACGCAGTATTTT.

This sequence joins TRBV29-1 and TRBJ1-2; possible D gene TRBD1, 5 bases. Germline CDR1 SQVTM, CDR2 ANQGSEA. V lost 6 bases, J lost 4 bases, and 15 bases lay in between. The CDR3 spans 13 residues. CDR3 sequence: CSVEGPLGYGYTF. DNA of the CDR3: TGCAGCGTGGAGGGGCCTCTAGGCTATGGCTACACCTTC.

The chain uses TRBV11-2 and TRBJ2-2; weak D call: TRBD2 (5 bases). Germline CDR1 and CDR2: SGHAT and FQNNGV. Trimming took off 4 bases at V and 2 bases at J, with 17 bases between the two ends. The CDR3 sequence is 17 residues long. CDR3 nucleotides: TGTGCCAGCAGCTCCGAAATCGGACTGGCTAACACCGGGGAGCTGTTTTTT. Translating it yields CASSSEIGLANTGELFF.

This clone was counted once. In DNA, the CDR3 is TGTGCCAGCAGACATCCGACAGGGGAGCAGTACTTC. This gives the protein CASRHPTGEQYF. The rearrangement uses TRBV6-1 and TRBJ2-7; 7 positions agree with TRBD1. Germline V CDR1 and CDR2: MNHNS, SASEGT. The CDR3 runs to 12 residues. V lost 6 bases to trimming and J lost 7 bases; unmatched junction nucleotides: 6.

This CDR3 is CASSLTLGGTDTQYF. In DNA, the CDR3 is TGTGCCAGCAGCTTGACCCTGGGGGGCACAGATACGCAGTATTTT. The rearrangement uses TRBV28 and TRBJ2-3, with D tentatively TRBD1 or TRBD2 (5 bases each). Germline assignment: CDR1 MDHEN and CDR2 SYDVKM. The V and J ends lost 6 bases and 1 base respectively, with 14 bases between them. This CDR3 region has 15 residues.

This chain uses TRBV4-3 with TRBJ2-5, with no clear D. In germline, CDR1 is LGHNA, CDR2 YSLEER. V lost 0 bases and J lost 1, with 9 bases in between. The CDR3 has 15 amino acids. Written as DNA, the CDR3 is TGCGCCAGCAGCCAAGATATGACGTTCCAAGAGACCCAGTACTTC. It codes for CASSQDMTFQETQYF.

This clone has a handful of counts. The chain combines TRBV28 with TRBJ1-6; D ambiguous. Germline V gives CDR1 MDHEN, CDR2 SYDVKM. Trimming took off 6 bases at V and 5 bases at J, with 8 bases between the two ends. There are 13 residues in the CDR3. CDR3 residues: CASRGFDNSPLHF. For the CDR3, the DNA is TGTGCCAGCAGGGGTTTCGATAATTCACCCCTCCACTTT.

This sequence joins TRBV5-1 and TRBJ1-1; unclear D gene. CDR3 length: 14 amino acids. In germline, CDR1 is SGHRS, CDR2 YFSETQ. Trimming cost V 4 bases and J 5 bases, with 15 bases left between them. CDR3 residues: CASSHPSRDTEAFF. The CDR3 coding sequence is TGCGCCAGCAGCCACCCTTCCCGCGATACTGAAGCTTTCTTT.